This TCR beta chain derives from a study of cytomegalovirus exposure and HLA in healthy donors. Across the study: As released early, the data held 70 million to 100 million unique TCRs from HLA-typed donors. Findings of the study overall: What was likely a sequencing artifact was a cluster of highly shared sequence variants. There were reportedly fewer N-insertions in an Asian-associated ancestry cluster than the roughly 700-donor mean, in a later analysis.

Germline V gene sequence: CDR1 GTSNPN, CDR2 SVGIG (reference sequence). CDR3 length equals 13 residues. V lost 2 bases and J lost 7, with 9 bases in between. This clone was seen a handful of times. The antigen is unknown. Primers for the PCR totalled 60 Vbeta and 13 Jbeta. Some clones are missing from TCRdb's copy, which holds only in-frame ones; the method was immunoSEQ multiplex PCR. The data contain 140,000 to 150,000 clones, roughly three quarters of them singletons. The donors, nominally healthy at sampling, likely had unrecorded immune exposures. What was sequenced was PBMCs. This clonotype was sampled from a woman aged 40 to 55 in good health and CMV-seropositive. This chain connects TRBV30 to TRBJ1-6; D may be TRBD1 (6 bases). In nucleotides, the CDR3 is TGTGCCTGGAGTTACACAGGGAATTCACCCCTCCACTTT. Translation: CAWSYTGNSPLHF.